The sequence of this TCR beta chain was determined in a study of CD8 T cells in Susac syndrome. Remarks on this clonotype: What it binds is not known.

Study conclusions and caveats: As the study acknowledged, the number of individuals in its TCR sequencing and HLA analysis was relatively small.

From germline, CDR1 is LNHDA and CDR2 SQIVND (reference sequence). CDR3 size: 14 residues. V trimming: 5 bases; J trimming: 3 bases; junction bases outside the gene matches: 4. With random hexamers, roughly 0.45 to 1 ug RNA was reverse transcribed. Amplification of TCR beta CDR3 was carried out by immunoSEQ multiplex PCR, which covered 54 Vbeta and 13 Jbeta segments. TCRdb ran MiXCR on the immunoSEQ multiplex PCR reads and lists one entry per CDR3 protein. The sample yields 150,000 to 200,000 distinct CDR3 sequences, roughly 94% seen once. Sequencing of TCR beta drew on CD8+ and CD4+ T cells from blood.

This receptor was taken from a human donor with multiple sclerosis. Source material: CD4+ T cells from PBMCs. The rearrangement uses TRBV19 and TRBJ1-2, with 9 bases aligning to TRBD1. The CDR3 DNA follows: TGTGCCAGTAGTCCCACAGGGGGCGACTATGGCTACACCTTC. The encoded protein is CASSPTGGDYGYTF.